A single sample is the source of the 7 T cell receptor beta chains below, sequenced in a study of response to subunit inactivated influenza vaccine. TCRdb re-derived calls from the RT-PCR reads in MiXCR, one entry per CDR3 protein. The sample has about 500,000 distinct CDR3 sequences; about 15% are singletons. Source: CD4+ T cells sorted from PBMCs, taken roughly 24 months after vaccination. The receptors here all came from a man aged 45 to 75 who received an inactivated influenza vaccine.

This clonotype was seen only a few times. V is TRBV10-3 and J is TRBJ2-1; 9 nucleotides align to TRBD1. There are 19 residues in the CDR3. Germline-derived CDR1 and CDR2 are ENHRY and SYGVKD. V gave up 0 bases and J gave up 5 bases; unmatched junction bases: 14. The CDR3 here is CAISESIILAGQGHNEQFF. The CDR3 bases are TGTGCCATCAGTGAGTCGATAATTCTTGCGGGACAGGGCCACAATGAGCAGTTCTTC.

This clonotype was seen only a few times. This sequence joins TRBV20-1 and TRBJ2-3, with a weak D call TRBD2 (5 bases). Germline loops: CDR1 DFQATT, CDR2 SNEGSKA (reference sequence). CDR3 length: 14 amino acids. The V and J ends lost 5 bases and 4 bases respectively, with 16 bases between them. CDR3 bases: TGCAGTGCTGAAACGGGAAACCGTGCAGATACGCAGTATTTT. This gives the protein CSAETGNRADTQYF.

This clonotype was seen only a few times. The V gene is TRBV7-2, the J gene TRBJ2-5; 8 bases fit TRBD2. Germline CDR1 reads SGHTA; CDR2 reads FQGNSA. V shed 3 bases, J shed 5 bases, and the junction held 8 bases outside the gene matches. The CDR3 runs 15 residues. CDR3 in amino acids: CASSFWAGGPETQYF. The CDR3 DNA reads TGTGCCAGCAGCTTCTGGGCGGGAGGTCCGGAGACCCAGTACTTC.

This clonotype was detected a few times. This sequence joins TRBV20-1 and TRBJ2-3, with D possibly matching TRBD2 (5 bases). V shed 6 bases and J shed 4 bases, with 14 bases lying between them. The CDR3 is 13 residues long. CDR1 DFQATT and CDR2 SNEGSKA come from the germline V gene (reference sequence). DNA for the CDR3: TGCAGTGCCGCGAGGGATGGCCCAGATACGCAGTATTTT. Protein sequence: CSAARDGPDTQYF.

V gene TRBV6-2 or TRBV6-3 combines with J gene TRBJ1-4; TRBD1 aligns across 9 bases. After removal of 6 bases from V and 2 bases from J, the junction contained 10 bases not matched to a gene. The CDR3 runs to 17 residues. The germline V gene encodes CDR1 MNHEY and CDR2 SVGEGT. The CDR3 bases are TGTGCCAGCAGCCTGAGAGGACAGGGGCGGACTAATGAAAAACTGTTTTTT. This translates into CASSLRGQGRTNEKLFF.

In this sample, this clonotype turned up a few times. V gene TRBV5-4 combines with J gene TRBJ2-7; no clear D. Trimming pared 0 bases from V and 6 bases from J, leaving 7 bases between. The CDR3 runs 12 residues. Germline loops: CDR1 SGHNT, CDR2 YYREEE (reference sequence). CDR3: CASSLEMAEQYF. CDR3 nucleotide sequence: TGTGCCAGCAGCTTGGAGATGGCCGAGCAGTACTTC.

V and J are TRBV15 and TRBJ2-5; D is undetermined. The CDR3 extends over 14 amino acids. Germline V lookup: CDR1 LNHNV, CDR2 YYDKDF (reference sequence). Trimming removed 1 base at V and 0 bases at J, with 6 bases between. CDR3 in DNA: TGTGCCACCAGCAGAGGGTCCAACCAAGAGACCCAGTACTTC. Its protein product is CATSRGSNQETQYF.